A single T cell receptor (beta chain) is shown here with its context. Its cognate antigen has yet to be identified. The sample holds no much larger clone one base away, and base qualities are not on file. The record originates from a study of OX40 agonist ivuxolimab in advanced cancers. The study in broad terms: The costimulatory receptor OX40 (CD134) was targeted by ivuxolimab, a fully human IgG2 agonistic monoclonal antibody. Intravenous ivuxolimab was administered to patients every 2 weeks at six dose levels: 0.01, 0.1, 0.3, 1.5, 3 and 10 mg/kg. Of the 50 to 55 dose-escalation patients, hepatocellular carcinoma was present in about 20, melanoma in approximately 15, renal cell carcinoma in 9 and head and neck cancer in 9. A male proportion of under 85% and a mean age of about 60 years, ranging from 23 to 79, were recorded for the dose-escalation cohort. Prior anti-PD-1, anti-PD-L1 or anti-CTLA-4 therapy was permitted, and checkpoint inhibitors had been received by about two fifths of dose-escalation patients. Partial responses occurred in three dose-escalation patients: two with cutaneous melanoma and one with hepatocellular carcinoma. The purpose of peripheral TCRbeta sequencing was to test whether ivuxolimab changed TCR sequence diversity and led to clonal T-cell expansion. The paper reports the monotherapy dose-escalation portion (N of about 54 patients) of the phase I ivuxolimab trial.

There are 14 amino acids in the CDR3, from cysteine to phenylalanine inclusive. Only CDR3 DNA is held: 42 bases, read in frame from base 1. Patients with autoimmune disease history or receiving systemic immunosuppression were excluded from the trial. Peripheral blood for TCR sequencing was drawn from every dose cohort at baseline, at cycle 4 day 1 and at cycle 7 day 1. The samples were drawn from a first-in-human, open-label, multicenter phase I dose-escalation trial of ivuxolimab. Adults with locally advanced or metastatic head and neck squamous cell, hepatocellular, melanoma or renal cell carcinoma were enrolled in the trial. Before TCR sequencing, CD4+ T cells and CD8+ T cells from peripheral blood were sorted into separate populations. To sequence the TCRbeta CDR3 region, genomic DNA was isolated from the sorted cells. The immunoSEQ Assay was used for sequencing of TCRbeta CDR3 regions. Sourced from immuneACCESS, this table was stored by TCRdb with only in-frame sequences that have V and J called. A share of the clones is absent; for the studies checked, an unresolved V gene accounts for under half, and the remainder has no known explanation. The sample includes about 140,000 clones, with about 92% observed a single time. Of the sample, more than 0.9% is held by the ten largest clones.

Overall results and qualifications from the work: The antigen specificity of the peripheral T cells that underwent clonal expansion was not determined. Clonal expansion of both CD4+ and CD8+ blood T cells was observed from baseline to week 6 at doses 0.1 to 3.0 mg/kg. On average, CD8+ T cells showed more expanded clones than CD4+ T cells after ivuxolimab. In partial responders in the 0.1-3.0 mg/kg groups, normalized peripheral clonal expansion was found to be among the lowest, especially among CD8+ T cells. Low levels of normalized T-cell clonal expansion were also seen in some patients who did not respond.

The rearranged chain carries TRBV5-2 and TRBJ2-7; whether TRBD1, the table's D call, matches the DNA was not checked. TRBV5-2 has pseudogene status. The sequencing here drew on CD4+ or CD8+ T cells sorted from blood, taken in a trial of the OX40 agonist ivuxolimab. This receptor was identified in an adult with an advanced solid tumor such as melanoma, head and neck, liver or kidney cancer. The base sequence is TGCGCCAGCAGCCAAATCGACAGGGCCTACGAGCAGTACTTC. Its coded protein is CASSQIDRAYEQYF.